This TCR beta chain was recorded in a study of cytomegalovirus exposure and HLA in healthy donors. V was pared by 0 bases and J by 1 base, with 10 bases between. CDR1 and CDR2 (germline): SGDLS, YYNGEE. CDR3 length: 16 amino acids. On this clone itself: What it recognizes is unknown.

60 Vbeta and 13 Jbeta primers were used in PCR. In the authors' methods: An analysis performed later counted roughly 80 million unique TCR beta chains (around 9.9 million of them shared). Repertoires were generated with immunoSEQ multiplex PCR, while TCRdb's copy carries only in-frame clones and drops some. V, J and clone size are taken as reported in that table, and D and trimming were inferred from the DNA itself. The data hold under 200,000 clones, with roughly four fifths observed a single time. Study results and caveats: Rare sequences made up most TCRs, while some public TCRs were found in many donors.

Source material: PBMCs. J is TRBJ2-2 and V is TRBV9; perhaps TRBD2 as D (6 bases). This TCR derives from a middle-aged man in good health and CMV-seropositive. The CDR3 sequence: CASSVVGGGNTGELFF. In DNA form, the CDR3 reads TGTGCCAGCAGCGTAGTTGGGGGAGGGAACACCGGGGAGCTGTTTTTT.